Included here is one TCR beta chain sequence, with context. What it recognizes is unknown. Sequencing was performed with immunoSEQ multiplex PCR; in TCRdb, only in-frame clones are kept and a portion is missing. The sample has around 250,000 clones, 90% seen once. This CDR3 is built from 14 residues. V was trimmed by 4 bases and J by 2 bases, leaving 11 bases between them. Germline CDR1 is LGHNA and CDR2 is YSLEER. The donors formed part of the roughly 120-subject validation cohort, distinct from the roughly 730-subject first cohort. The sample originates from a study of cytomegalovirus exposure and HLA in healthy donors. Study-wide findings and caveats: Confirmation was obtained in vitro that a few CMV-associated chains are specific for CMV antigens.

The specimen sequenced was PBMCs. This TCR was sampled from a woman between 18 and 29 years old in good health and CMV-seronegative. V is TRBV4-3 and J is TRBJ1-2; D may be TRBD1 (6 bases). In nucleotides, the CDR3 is TGCGCCAGCAGCCTCAACAGGGCCAACTATGGCTACACCTTC. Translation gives CASSLNRANYGYTF.